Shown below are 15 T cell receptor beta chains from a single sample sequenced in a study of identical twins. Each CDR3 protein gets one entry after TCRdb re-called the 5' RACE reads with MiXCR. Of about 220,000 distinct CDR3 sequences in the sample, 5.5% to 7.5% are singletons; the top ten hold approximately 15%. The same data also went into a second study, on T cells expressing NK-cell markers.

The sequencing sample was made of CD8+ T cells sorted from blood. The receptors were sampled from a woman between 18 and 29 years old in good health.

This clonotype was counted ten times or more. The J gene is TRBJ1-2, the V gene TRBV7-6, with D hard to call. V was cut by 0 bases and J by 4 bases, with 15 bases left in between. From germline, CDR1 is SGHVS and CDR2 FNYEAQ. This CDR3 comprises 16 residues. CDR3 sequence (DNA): TGTGCCAGCAGCTTAGCGCTGGAAGGGAGCGGCTATGGCTACACCTTC. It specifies CASSLALEGSGYGYTF. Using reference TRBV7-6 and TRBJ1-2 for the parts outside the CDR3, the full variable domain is GAGVSQSPRYKVTKRGQDVALRCDPISGHVSLYWYRQALGQGPEFLTYFNYEAQQDKSGLPNDRFSAERPEGSISTLTIQRTEQRDSAMYRCASSLALEGSGYGYTFGSGTRLTVV.

Here the CDR3 reads CASSLDQGLYEQYF. Here the CDR3 DNA reads TGTGCCAGCAGCTTAGATCAGGGGCTCTACGAGCAGTACTTC. This chain uses TRBV7-9 with TRBJ2-7, with D possibly matching TRBD1 (6 bases). The germline V gene has CDR1 SEHNR and CDR2 FQNEAQ (reference sequence). The V gene lost 1 base and the J gene lost 3 bases, with 10 bases spanning the gap. CDR3 length equals 14 residues.

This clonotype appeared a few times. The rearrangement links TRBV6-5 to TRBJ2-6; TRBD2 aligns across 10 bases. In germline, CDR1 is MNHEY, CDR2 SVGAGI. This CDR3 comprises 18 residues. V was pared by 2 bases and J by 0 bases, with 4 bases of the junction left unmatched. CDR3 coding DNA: TGTGCCAGCAGTTACACTAGCGGGATGTACTCTGGGGCCAACGTCCTGACTTTC. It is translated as CASSYTSGMYSGANVLTF.

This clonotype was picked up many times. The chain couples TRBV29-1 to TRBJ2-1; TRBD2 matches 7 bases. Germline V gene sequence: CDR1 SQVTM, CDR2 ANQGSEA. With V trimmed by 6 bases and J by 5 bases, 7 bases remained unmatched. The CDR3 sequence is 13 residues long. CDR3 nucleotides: TGCAGCGTCGTCGGGACTACCAACAATGAGCAGTTCTTC. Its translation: CSVVGTTNNEQFF.

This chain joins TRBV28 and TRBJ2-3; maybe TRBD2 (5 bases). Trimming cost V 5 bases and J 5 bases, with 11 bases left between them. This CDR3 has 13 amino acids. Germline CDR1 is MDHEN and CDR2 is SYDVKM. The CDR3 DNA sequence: TGTGCCAGCAGTCCTGCCCGGGGAGATACGCAGTATTTT. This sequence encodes CASSPARGDTQYF.

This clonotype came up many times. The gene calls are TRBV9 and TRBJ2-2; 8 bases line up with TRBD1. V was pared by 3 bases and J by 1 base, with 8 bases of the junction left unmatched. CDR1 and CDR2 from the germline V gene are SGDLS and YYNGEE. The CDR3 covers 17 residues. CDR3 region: CASSAPTGTGNTGELFF. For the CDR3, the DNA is TGTGCCAGCAGCGCGCCAACCGGGACAGGGAACACCGGGGAGCTGTTTTTT.

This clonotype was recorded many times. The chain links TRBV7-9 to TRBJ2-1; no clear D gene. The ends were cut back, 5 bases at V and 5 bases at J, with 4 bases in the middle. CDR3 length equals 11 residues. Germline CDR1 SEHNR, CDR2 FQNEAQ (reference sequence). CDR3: CASSRDNEQFF. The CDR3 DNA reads TGTGCCAGCAGCAGGGACAATGAGCAGTTCTTC. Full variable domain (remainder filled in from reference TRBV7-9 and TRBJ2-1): DTGVSQNPRHKITKRGQNVTFRCDPISEHNRLYWYRQTLGQGPEFLTYFQNEAQLEKSRLLSDRFSAERPKGSFSTLEIQRTEQGDSAMYLCASSRDNEQFFGPGTRLTVL.

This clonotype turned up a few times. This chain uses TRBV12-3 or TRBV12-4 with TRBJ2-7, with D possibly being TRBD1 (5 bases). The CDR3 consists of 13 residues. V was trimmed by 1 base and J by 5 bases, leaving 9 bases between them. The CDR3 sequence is CASSLGAGNEQYF. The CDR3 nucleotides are TGTGCCAGCAGTTTAGGGGCAGGGAACGAGCAGTACTTC.

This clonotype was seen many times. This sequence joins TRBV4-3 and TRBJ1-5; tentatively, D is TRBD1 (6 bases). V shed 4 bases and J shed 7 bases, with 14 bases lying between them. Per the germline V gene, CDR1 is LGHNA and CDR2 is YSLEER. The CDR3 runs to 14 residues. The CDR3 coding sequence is TGCGCCAGCAGCCGGGGGCCCCATGCCCAGCCCCAGCATTTT. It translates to CASSRGPHAQPQHF.

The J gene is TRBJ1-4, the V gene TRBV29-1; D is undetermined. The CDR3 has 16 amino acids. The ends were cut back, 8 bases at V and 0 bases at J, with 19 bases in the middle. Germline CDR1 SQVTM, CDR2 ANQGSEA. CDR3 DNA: TGCAGCTCACAGCTCGAGATCTTTGCAACTAATGAAAAACTGTTTTTT. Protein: CSSQLEIFATNEKLFF.

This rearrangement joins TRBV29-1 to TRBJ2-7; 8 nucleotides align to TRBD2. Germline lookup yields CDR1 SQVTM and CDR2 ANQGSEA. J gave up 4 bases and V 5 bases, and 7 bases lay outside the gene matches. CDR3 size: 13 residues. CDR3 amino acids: CSVRGGSGYEQYF. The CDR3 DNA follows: TGCAGCGTTCGGGGGGGCTCAGGATACGAGCAGTACTTC.

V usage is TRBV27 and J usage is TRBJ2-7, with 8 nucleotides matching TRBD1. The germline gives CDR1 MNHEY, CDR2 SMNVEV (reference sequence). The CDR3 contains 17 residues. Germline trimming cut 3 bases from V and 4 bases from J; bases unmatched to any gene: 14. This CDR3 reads CASSFLGAGGALYEQYF. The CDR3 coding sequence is TGTGCCAGCAGTTTCCTCGGGGCAGGGGGCGCCTTGTACGAGCAGTACTTC.

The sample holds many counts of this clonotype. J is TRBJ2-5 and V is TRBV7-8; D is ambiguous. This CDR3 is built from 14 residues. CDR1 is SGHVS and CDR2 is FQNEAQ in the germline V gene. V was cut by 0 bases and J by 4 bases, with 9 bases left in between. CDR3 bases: TGTGCCAGCAGCTTAGCCGGGTCCGGAGAGACCCAGTACTTC. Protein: CASSLAGSGETQYF.

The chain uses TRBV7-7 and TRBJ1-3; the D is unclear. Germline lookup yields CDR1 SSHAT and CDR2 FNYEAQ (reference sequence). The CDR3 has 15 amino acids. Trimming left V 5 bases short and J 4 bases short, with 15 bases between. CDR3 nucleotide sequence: TGTGCCAGCAGCCCGGACCCAGGCTCCGGAAACACCATATATTTT. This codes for CASSPDPGSGNTIYF.

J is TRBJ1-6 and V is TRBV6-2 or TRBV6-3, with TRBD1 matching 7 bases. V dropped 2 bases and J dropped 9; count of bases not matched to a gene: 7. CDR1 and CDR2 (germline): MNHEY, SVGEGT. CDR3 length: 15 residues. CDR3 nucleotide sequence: TGTGCCAGCAGTTACACGGACAGGAAGAGTTCACCCCTCCACTTT. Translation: CASSYTDRKSSPLHF.